This entry concerns a single T cell receptor beta chain. The sample comes from a study of CD8 T cells in Susac syndrome. CD8+ and CD4+ T cells from blood underwent TCR beta sequencing. TEMRA cells were FACS-enriched, and CD8+ and CD4+ T cells were isolated negatively. Germline assignment: CDR1 LNHNV and CDR2 YYDKDF (reference sequence). The CDR3 has 19 amino acids. The J segment lost 0 bases and the V segment lost 5 bases, leaving 14 bases of the junction unmatched. RNA was extracted with the RNeasy kit, and a quantity of about 0.45 to 1 ug was reverse transcribed using random hexamers. The CDR3 of TCR beta was amplified by immunoSEQ multiplex PCR across 54 Vbeta and 13 Jbeta. One entry per CDR3 protein results from TCRdb running MiXCR on the immunoSEQ multiplex PCR reads. Among hundreds of thousands of distinct CDR3 sequences, about 85% were seen once, and the ten largest hold 0.09% to 0.15%.

The receptor was derived from a human donor with multiple sclerosis. V usage is TRBV15 and J usage is TRBJ2-1; TRBD2 aligns across 9 bases. The sequencing input was CD8+ T cells from PBMCs. CDR3 sequence (DNA): TGTGCCACCAGCTCCGGAGGGGCGGGAGGGCCGATCTCCTACAATGAGCAGTTCTTC. Its protein product is CATSSGGAGGPISYNEQFF.